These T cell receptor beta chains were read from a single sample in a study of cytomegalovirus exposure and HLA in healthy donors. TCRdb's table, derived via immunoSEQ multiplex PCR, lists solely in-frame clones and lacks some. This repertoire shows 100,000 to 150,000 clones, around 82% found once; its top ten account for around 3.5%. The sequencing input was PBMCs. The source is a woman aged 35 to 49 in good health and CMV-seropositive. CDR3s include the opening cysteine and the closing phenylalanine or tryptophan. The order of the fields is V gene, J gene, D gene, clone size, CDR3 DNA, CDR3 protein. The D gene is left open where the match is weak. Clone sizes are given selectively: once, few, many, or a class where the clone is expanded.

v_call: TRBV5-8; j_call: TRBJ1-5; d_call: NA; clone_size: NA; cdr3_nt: TGTGCCAGCAGCTTGTTTCTGGGGCAGGGCAATCAGCCCCAGCATTTT; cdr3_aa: CASSLFLGQGNQPQHF
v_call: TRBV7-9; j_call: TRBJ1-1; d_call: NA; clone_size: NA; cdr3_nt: TGTGCCAGCAGCTCCCAATCCCAGGCTGAAGCTTTCTTT; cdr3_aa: CASSSQSQAEAFF
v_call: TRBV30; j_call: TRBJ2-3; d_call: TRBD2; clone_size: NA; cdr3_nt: TGTGCCTGGAGCGACGGGAGGGGGGGTACAGATACGCAGTATTTT; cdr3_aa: CAWSDGRGGTDTQYF
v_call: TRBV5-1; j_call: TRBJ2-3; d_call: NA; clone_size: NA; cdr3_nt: TGCGCCAGCAGGAGAGATCGGGATACGCAGTATTTT; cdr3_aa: CASRRDRDTQYF
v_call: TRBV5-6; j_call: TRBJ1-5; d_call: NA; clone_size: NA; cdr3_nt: TGTGCCAGCAGCTTTTTTGTCAGCACACAGGGTCAGCCCCAGCATTTT; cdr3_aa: CASSFFVSTQGQPQHF
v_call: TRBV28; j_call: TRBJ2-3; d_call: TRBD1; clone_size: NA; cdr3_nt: TGTGCCAGCAGTGACCAGGACAGGGGGCGAGCAGATACGCAGTATTTT; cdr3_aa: CASSDQDRGRADTQYF
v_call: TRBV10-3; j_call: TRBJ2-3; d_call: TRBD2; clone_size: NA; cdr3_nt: TGTGCCATCAGTGAGAAACTAGCGGGAACAGATACGCAGTATTTT; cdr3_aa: CAISEKLAGTDTQYF
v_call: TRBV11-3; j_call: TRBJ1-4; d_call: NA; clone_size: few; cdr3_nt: TGTGCCAGCAGCTTAGTTGGCAGTGGAGGTGAAAAACTGTTTTTT; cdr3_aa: CASSLVGSGGEKLFF
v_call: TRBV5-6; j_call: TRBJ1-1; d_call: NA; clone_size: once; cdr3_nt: TGTGCCAGCAGCTTGGGGAGGGGTACTGAAGCTTTCTTT; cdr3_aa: CASSLGRGTEAFF
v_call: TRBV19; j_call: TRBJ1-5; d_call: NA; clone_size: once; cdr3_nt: TGTGCCACCAGAGGGGGGGTGTGGCTCAATCAGCCCCAGCATTTT; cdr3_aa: CATRGGVWLNQPQHF
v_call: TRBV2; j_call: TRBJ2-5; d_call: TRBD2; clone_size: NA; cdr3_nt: TGTGCCAGCAGTGATTTCAGCGGGGCACGAGAGACCCAGTACTTC; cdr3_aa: CASSDFSGARETQYF
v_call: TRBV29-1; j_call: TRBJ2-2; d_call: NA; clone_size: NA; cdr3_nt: TGCAGCGCCCGTGGCTCCACGAACACCGGGGAGCTGTTTTTT; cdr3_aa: CSARGSTNTGELFF
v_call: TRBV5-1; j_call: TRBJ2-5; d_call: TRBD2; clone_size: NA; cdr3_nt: TGCGCCAGCAGCTCAGGGACTAGCGGGGTCCAAGAGACCCAGTACTTC; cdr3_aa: CASSSGTSGVQETQYF
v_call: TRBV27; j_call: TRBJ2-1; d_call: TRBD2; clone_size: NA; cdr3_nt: TGTGCCAGCAGTTTGTCCGGGACTAGCGGGACTCGGGAGCAGTTCTTC; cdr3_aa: CASSLSGTSGTREQFF
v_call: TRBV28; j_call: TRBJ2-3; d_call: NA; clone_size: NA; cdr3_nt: TGTGCCAGCAGCGCTTTAGCCGCGAGATACACAGATACGCAGTATTTT; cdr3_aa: CASSALAARYTDTQYF
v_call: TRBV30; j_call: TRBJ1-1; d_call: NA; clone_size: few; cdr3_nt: TGTGCCTGGAGTGCCACAGGTGGAGGGACTGAAGCTTTCTTT; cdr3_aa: CAWSATGGGTEAFF
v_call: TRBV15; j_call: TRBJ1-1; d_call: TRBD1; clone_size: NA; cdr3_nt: TGTGCCACCAGCGGCTGGACAGGGAAGGACACTGAAGCTTTCTTT; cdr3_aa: CATSGWTGKDTEAFF
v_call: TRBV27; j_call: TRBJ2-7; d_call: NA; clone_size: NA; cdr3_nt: TGTGCCAGCAGTTTACAGGCTACCTACGAGCAGTACTTC; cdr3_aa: CASSLQATYEQYF
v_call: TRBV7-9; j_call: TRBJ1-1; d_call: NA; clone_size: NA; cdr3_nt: TGTGCCAGCAGCTTCTTGCGGGACACTGAAGCTTTCTTT; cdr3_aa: CASSFLRDTEAFF
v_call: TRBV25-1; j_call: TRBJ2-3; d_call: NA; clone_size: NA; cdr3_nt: TGTGCCAGCAGTCCCAGCGGGAGCACAGATACGCAGTATTTT; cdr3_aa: CASSPSGSTDTQYF
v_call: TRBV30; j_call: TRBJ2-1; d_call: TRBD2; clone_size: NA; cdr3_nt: TGTGCCTGGAGTGTTGGAGCGGGAGTCAGAGATGAGCAGTTCTTC; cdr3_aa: CAWSVGAGVRDEQFF
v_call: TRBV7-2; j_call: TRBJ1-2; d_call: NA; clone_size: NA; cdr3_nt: TGTGCCAGCAGCTTATTACAGAACTATGGCTACACCTTC; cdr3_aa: CASSLLQNYGYTF
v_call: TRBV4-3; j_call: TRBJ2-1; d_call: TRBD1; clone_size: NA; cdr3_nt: TGCGCCAGCAGCCAATCTGGACAGGGGTCATACAATGAGCAGTTCTTC; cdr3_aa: CASSQSGQGSYNEQFF
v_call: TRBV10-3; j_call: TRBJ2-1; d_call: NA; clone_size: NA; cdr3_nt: TGTGCCATCAGATCCGCCGGATGGGAGACGGATGAGCAGTTCTTC; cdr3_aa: CAIRSAGWETDEQFF
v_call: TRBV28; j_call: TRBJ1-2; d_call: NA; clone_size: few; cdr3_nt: TGTGCCAGCAGTTTATCCGGGTACGGCTACACCTTC; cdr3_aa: CASSLSGYGYTF
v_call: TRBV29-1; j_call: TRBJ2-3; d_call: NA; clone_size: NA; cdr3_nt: TGCAGCGTTGAAGGTGGAAGTTCCGGGAGCGTAGATACGCAGTATTTT; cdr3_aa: CSVEGGSSGSVDTQYF
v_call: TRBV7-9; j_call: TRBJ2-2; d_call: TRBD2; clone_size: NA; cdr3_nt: TGTGCCAGCAGCCGTCTCACGGGAGGGACCGGGGAGCTGTTTTTT; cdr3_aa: CASSRLTGGTGELFF
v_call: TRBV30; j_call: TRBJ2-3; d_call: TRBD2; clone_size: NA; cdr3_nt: TGTGCCTGGAGTGGAATCGAGCGGGAGCGGAGCACAGATACGCAGTATTTT; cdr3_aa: CAWSGIERERSTDTQYF
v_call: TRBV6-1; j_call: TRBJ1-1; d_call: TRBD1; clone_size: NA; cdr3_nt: TGTGCCGGTCGACAGGGGCGGGACACTGAAGCTTTCTTT; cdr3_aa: CAGRQGRDTEAFF
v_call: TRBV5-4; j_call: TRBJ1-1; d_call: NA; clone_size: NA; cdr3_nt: TGTGCCAGCAGCTTGACGGGGGTCACTGAAGCTTTCTTT; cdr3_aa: CASSLTGVTEAFF
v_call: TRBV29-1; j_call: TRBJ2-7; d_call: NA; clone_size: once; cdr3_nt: TGCAGCGTTGCGGGAGATAGTACCTACGAGCAGTACTTC; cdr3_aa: CSVAGDSTYEQYF
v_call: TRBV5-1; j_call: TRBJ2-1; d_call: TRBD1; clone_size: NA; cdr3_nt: TGCGCCAGCAGCTTGGTTTCCTTGAGGGGACAGGGCTACAATGAGCAGTTCTTC; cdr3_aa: CASSLVSLRGQGYNEQFF
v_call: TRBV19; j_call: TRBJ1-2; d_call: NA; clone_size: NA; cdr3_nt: TGTGCCAGTAGCCGAGACAGCAGCTACACCTTC; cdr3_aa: CASSRDSSYTF